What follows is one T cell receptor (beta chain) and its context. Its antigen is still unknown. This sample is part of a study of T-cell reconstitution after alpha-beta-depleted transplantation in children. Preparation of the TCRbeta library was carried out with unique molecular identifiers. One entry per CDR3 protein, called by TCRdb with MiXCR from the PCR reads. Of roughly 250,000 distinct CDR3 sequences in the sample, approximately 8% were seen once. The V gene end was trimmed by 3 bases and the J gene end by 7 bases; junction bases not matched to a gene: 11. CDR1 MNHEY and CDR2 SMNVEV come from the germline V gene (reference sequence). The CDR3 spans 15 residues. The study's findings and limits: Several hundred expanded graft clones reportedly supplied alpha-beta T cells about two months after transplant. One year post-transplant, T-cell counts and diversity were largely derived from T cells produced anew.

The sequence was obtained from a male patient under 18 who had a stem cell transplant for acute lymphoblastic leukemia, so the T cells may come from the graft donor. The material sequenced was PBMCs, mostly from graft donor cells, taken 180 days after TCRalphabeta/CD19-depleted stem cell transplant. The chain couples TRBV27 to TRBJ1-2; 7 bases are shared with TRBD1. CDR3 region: CASSFRRDSGGGYTF. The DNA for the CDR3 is TGTGCCAGCAGTTTCCGCCGGGACAGCGGTGGTGGCTACACCTTC.